Shown below are 29 T cell receptor beta chains from a single sample sequenced in a study of cytomegalovirus exposure and HLA in healthy donors. The PCR contained 60 Vbeta and 13 Jbeta primers. Profiled with immunoSEQ multiplex PCR; TCRdb holds only in-frame clones, not every one. Here the sample spans fewer than 150,000 clones, less than 90% being singletons. Sequencing input: PBMCs. All receptors derive from a man aged 50-60 years in good health and CMV-seronegative.

V gene TRBV7-3 combines with J gene TRBJ2-1, with 12 positions matching TRBD1. Trimming at V came to 5 bases and at J to 7 bases, leaving 9 bases not matched to a gene. There are 16 residues in the CDR3. CDR1 SGHTA and CDR2 FQGTGA come from the germline V gene. The DNA for the CDR3 is TGTGCCAGCAGCCCCCCAGGGGGACAGGGGGCGAATGAGCAGTTCTTC. Amino acids: CASSPPGGQGANEQFF.

This clone has just a few counts. The chain recombines TRBV5-4 with TRBJ2-1, with TRBD2 matching 10 bases. This CDR3 has 15 residues. Trimming cost V 4 bases and J 6 bases; bases outside gene matches: 7. In germline, CDR1 is SGHNT, CDR2 YYREEE (reference sequence). The CDR3 nucleotides are TGTGCCAGCAGCGAGCAGCGGGGGGGCCTCAATGAGCAGTTCTTC. It specifies CASSEQRGGLNEQFF.

V gene TRBV28 combines with J gene TRBJ2-5; D may be TRBD2 (6 bases). Per the germline V gene, CDR1 is MDHEN and CDR2 is SYDVKM. The CDR3 has 15 amino acids. V lost 2 bases, J lost 2 bases, and 12 bases lay in between. In DNA form, the CDR3 reads TGTGCCAGCAGTTTAGGAGGACTATCGCAAGAGACCCAGTACTTC. Protein product: CASSLGGLSQETQYF.

The CDR3 is CASSLAPTVAGEGETQYF. The CDR3 nucleotides are TGTGCCAGCAGTTTGGCCCCTACAGTAGCGGGAGAAGGAGAGACCCAGTACTTC. This sequence joins TRBV28 and TRBJ2-5, with 9 bases fitting TRBD2. V lost 3 bases and J lost 4; bases outside the gene matches: 15. The germline V gene encodes CDR1 MDHEN and CDR2 SYDVKM. This CDR3 region has 18 residues.

V usage is TRBV7-2 and J usage is TRBJ2-2; 10 bases align to TRBD2. J gave up 3 bases and V 5 bases, and 9 bases lay outside the gene matches. From germline, CDR1 is SGHTA and CDR2 FQGNSA. The CDR3 runs to 17 residues. CDR3 protein: CASSLRGAGGDTGELFF. DNA of the CDR3: TGTGCCAGCAGCCTCCGAGGAGCGGGGGGGGACACCGGGGAGCTGTTTTTT.

In its sample, this clone was seen once. This chain connects TRBV10-3 to TRBJ2-7; the D gene is possibly TRBD1 (6 bases). This CDR3 region has 13 residues. Germline CDR1 and CDR2: ENHRY and SYGVKD. V lost 2 bases to trimming and J lost 4 bases, with 9 bases between them. CDR3 nucleotide sequence: TGTGCCATCAGTGAGGGACAGCCATACGAGCAGTACTTC. It specifies CAISEGQPYEQYF.

The chain links TRBV11-2 to TRBJ2-1; 7 bases fit TRBD1. Per germline, CDR1 SGHAT and CDR2 FQNNGV. After removal of 5 bases from V and 2 bases from J, the junction contained 6 bases not matched to a gene. The CDR3 has 15 amino acids. DNA for the CDR3: TGTGCCAGCAGCCTGAGGGGACAGCCCTACAATGAGCAGTTCTTC. It encodes CASSLRGQPYNEQFF.

This clone has just one count. The V and J genes are TRBV27 and TRBJ2-1; D remains unclear. The ends were cut back, 8 bases at V and 9 bases at J, with 11 bases in the middle. This CDR3 region has 11 residues. The V gene's germline CDR1 is MNHEY and CDR2 SMNVEV (reference sequence). Here the CDR3 DNA reads TGTGCCAGCGCGACCTCGGGTGAGCAGTTCTTC. It specifies CASATSGEQFF.

This clone showed up just a few times. The chain links TRBV7-9 to TRBJ2-5, with 10 bases lining up with TRBD1. This CDR3 is built from 16 residues. Germline V lookup: CDR1 SEHNR, CDR2 FQNEAQ (reference sequence). J lost 4 bases, V lost 4 bases, and 9 bases had no gene match. The CDR3 loop reads CASSSSGTGVGETQYF. CDR3 nucleotide sequence: TGTGCCAGCAGCTCTTCCGGGACAGGGGTTGGAGAGACCCAGTACTTC.

The gene calls are TRBV6-6 and TRBJ1-2, with D maybe TRBD1 (6 bases). Trimming shortened V by 6 bases and J by 8 bases, and 16 bases separated the two germline ends. Germline-derived CDR1 and CDR2 are MNHNY and SVGAGI (reference sequence). The CDR3 contains 13 residues. The CDR3 sequence: CASSLYREAGYTF. CDR3 sequence (DNA): TGTGCCAGCAGCTTATACAGGGAAGCAGGCTACACCTTC.

This clone was counted a few times. The V call is TRBV7-6, the J call TRBJ1-6; D is possibly TRBD1 (5 bases). Germline V gene lookup returns CDR1 SGHVS and CDR2 FNYEAQ. The CDR3 loop spans 15 amino acids. V lost 2 bases, J lost 8 bases, and 13 bases lay in between. The CDR3 DNA follows: TGTGCCAGCAGCTTACGCCAGGGATTCGATTCACCCCTCCACTTT. Translated, it gives CASSLRQGFDSPLHF.

J is TRBJ1-2 and V is TRBV28, with 12 bases fitting TRBD1. With V trimmed by 3 bases and J by 5 bases, 4 bases remained unmatched. This CDR3 is 15 amino acids long. Germline lookup yields CDR1 MDHEN and CDR2 SYDVKM. Written as DNA, the CDR3 is TGTGCCAGCAGTTTTTGGGGACAGGGGGCGTATGGCTACACCTTC. It specifies CASSFWGQGAYGYTF.

This sequence joins TRBV7-2 and TRBJ1-1, with a possible D match to TRBD1 (6 bases). CDR1 SGHTA and CDR2 FQGNSA come from the germline V gene. The CDR3 has 13 residues. V was clipped by 6 bases and J by 5 bases, with 13 bases between them. CDR3 region: CASRQNRDTEAFF. CDR3 coding DNA: TGTGCCAGCAGACAAAACAGGGATACTGAAGCTTTCTTT.

The gene calls are TRBV4-3 and TRBJ1-1; tentatively, D is TRBD1 (5 bases). Trimming removed 3 bases from V and 1 base from J, with 18 bases in between. CDR3 length: 17 residues. The germline CDR1 and CDR2 sequences are LGHNA and YSLEER. The CDR3 sequence is CASSQLHPTARNTEAFF. The CDR3 DNA follows: TGCGCCAGCAGCCAGCTCCACCCGACAGCGAGGAACACTGAAGCTTTCTTT.

V gene TRBV7-2 combines with J gene TRBJ1-6; TRBD1 matches at 7 bases. The germline V gene has CDR1 SGHTA and CDR2 FQGNSA. The CDR3 length is 15 residues. With 5 bases clipped from V and 9 bases from J, the junction kept 10 bases outside the gene matches. The CDR3 reads CASSPQTGSGSPLHF. The CDR3 coding sequence is TGTGCCAGCAGCCCGCAGACAGGGTCAGGTTCACCCCTCCACTTT.

This clone was recorded only once. The chain is built from TRBV5-5 and TRBJ1-2; D is undetermined. The germline V and J ends were trimmed by 2 bases and 3 bases, with 8 bases remaining between them. The CDR3 contains 13 residues. CDR1 is SGHKS and CDR2 is YYEKEE in the germline V gene (reference sequence). Written as DNA, the CDR3 is TGTGCCAGCAGCTTAACGCCAGACTATGGCTACACCTTC. It yields the protein CASSLTPDYGYTF.

As for this clone: A read error may account for a junction end that differs from germline. The chain has TRBV7-2 and TRBJ1-5; D gene uncertain. The CDR3 contains 11 residues. Per germline, CDR1 SGHTA and CDR2 FQGNSA. The CDR3 loop reads CASGLRQPQHF. In DNA, the CDR3 is TGTGCCAGCGGCTTACGGCAGCCCCAGCATTTT.

The V and J genes are TRBV19 and TRBJ2-3, with 11 bases that match TRBD2. The CDR3 spans 17 residues. Germline trimming cut 11 bases from V and 1 base from J; bases unmatched to any gene: 14. Germline CDR1 LNHDA, CDR2 SQIVND (reference sequence). Written as DNA, the CDR3 is TGTGCCGTTAGTGGCGGCTCGGGACTAGCGGGCACAGATACGCAGTATTTT. Amino acids: CAVSGGSGLAGTDTQYF.

CDR3 sequence reads: CASSPRGTGPKQYF. The CDR3 nucleotides read TGTGCCAGCAGCCCTAGGGGGACGGGCCCTAAGCAGTACTTC. The J gene is TRBJ2-5, the V gene TRBV16; TRBD1 is a possible D gene (6 bases). CDR3 length: 14 amino acids. The germline V gene has CDR1 KGHSY and CDR2 FQNENV. V lost 4 bases and J 11 bases, leaving 20 bases between the germline ends.

The rearrangement uses TRBV2 and TRBJ2-1; possibly TRBD2 for D (5 bases). Trimming took 6 bases from V and 3 from J, leaving 12 bases between them. Germline loops: CDR1 SNHLY, CDR2 FYNNEI. CDR3 size: 14 residues. The CDR3 region has the DNA TGTGCCAGCAGCGCGAACCGGGACTACAATGAGCAGTTCTTC. It yields the protein CASSANRDYNEQFF.

The chain carries TRBV7-7 and TRBJ1-1; no definite D call. Trimming cost V 3 bases and J 1 base, with 6 bases left between them. The CDR3 runs to 13 residues. Germline V gives CDR1 SSHAT, CDR2 FNYEAQ (reference sequence). The CDR3 DNA sequence: TGTGCCAGCAGCTTTCGGGAGAACACTGAAGCTTTCTTT. Amino acid sequence: CASSFRENTEAFF.

The gene calls are TRBV9 and TRBJ1-1; 9 nucleotides line up with TRBD1. This CDR3 comprises 15 residues. Per germline, CDR1 SGDLS and CDR2 YYNGEE. V was clipped by 0 bases and J by 4 bases; unmatched bases: 4. In DNA form, the CDR3 reads TGTGCCAGCAGCGTAGCTACAGGGGGCAGCACTGAAGCTTTCTTT. This sequence encodes CASSVATGGSTEAFF.

The rearrangement links TRBV4-3 to TRBJ1-5, with 7 bases matching TRBD1. Germline values: CDR1 LGHNA, CDR2 YSLEER. This CDR3 has 14 residues. The junction had 5 bases not matched to a gene; V was cut back by 6 bases and J by 3 bases. The CDR3 DNA reads as TGCGCCAGCAGTCTTACAGGGGTCAATCAGCCCCAGCATTTT. Translated, it gives CASSLTGVNQPQHF.

J is TRBJ1-4 and V is TRBV25-1; 7 bases are shared with TRBD1. Germline-derived CDR1 and CDR2 are MGHDK and SYGVNS. With 4 bases clipped from V and 8 bases from J, the junction kept 7 bases outside the gene matches. The CDR3 contains 14 residues. Here the CDR3 DNA reads TGTGCCAGCAGTGTGACAGGGATCGGAGAAAAACTGTTTTTT. Encoded protein: CASSVTGIGEKLFF. Full variable domain (missing parts from reference TRBV25-1 and TRBJ1-4): EADIYQTPRYLVIGTGKKITLECSQTMGHDKMYWYQQDPGMELHLIHYSYGVNSTEKGDLSSESTVSRIRTEHFPLTLESARPSHTSQYLCASSVTGIGEKLFFGSGTQLSVL.

The gene calls are TRBV29-1 and TRBJ2-7; 10 positions match TRBD1. V was clipped by 6 bases and J by 3 bases; unmatched bases: 5. The CDR3 length is 13 residues. Per the germline V gene, CDR1 is SQVTM and CDR2 is ANQGSEA. The CDR3 here is CSVGGQGNYEQYF. As DNA, the CDR3 is TGCAGCGTAGGGGGACAGGGGAACTACGAGCAGTACTTC.

The J gene is TRBJ2-6, the V gene TRBV19; 7 bases match TRBD1. CDR3 length: 13 residues. Trimming at V came to 5 bases and at J to 12 bases, leaving 7 bases not matched to a gene. CDR1 and CDR2 from the germline V gene are LNHDA and SQIVND (reference sequence). The CDR3 DNA reads as TGTGCCAGTAGTGGACAGGCACGGGGCGTCCTGACTTTC. Protein sequence: CASSGQARGVLTF.

This clone was seen a few times. The rearrangement uses TRBV25-1 and TRBJ1-1; D not resolved. Trimming pared 5 bases from V and 6 bases from J, leaving 10 bases between. Germline CDR1 MGHDK, CDR2 SYGVNS. CDR3 length: 12 amino acids. CDR3 bases: TGTGCCAGCAGTTCACTCAGCGCTGAAGCTTTCTTT. The encoded protein is CASSSLSAEAFF. The whole variable domain, remainder taken from reference TRBV25-1 and TRBJ1-1, is EADIYQTPRYLVIGTGKKITLECSQTMGHDKMYWYQQDPGMELHLIHYSYGVNSTEKGDLSSESTVSRIRTEHFPLTLESARPSHTSQYLCASSSLSAEAFFGQGTRLTVV.

The chain links TRBV5-1 to TRBJ2-2; 8 bases align to TRBD1. CDR3 length equals 14 residues. V was clipped by 5 bases and J by 3 bases; unmatched bases: 3. Germline V lookup: CDR1 SGHRS, CDR2 YFSETQ. DNA of the CDR3: TGCGCCAGCAGGGACAGGGATGACACCGGGGAGCTGTTTTTT. This encodes CASRDRDDTGELFF.

The rearrangement uses TRBV7-9 and TRBJ1-6; TRBD1 matches at 8 bases. CDR3 length equals 15 residues. Germline values: CDR1 SEHNR, CDR2 FQNEAQ (reference sequence). J lost 10 bases, V lost 4 bases, and 9 bases had no gene match. CDR3 in DNA: TGTGCCAGCAGCTCACACGGGACAGGAGACTCACCCCTCCACTTT. Its protein product is CASSSHGTGDSPLHF. Variable domain in full (rest from reference TRBV7-9 and TRBJ1-6): DTGVSQNPRHKITKRGQNVTFRCDPISEHNRLYWYRQTLGQGPEFLTYFQNEAQLEKSRLLSDRFSAERPKGSFSTLEIQRTEQGDSAMYLCASSSHGTGDSPLHFGNGTRLTVT.